The entry below describes one TCR beta chain. Clones were sequenced by immunoSEQ multiplex PCR, and TCRdb holds only the in-frame ones, with some missing. Here the sample spans 200,000 or so clones, roughly 76% being singletons. The data stem from a study of blood T cell repertoires in COVID-19. Study-wide context: COVID-19 samples from acute and convalescent phases originated in the United States, Italy and Spain. Sources were T cells, B-cell-depleted T cells, or PBMCs; the material itself was cDNA or gDNA.

After removal of 1 base from V and 10 bases from J, the junction contained 9 bases not matched to a gene. Per germline, CDR1 SGHTA and CDR2 FQGNSA. The CDR3 runs 15 residues. The TCR sequence derives from a woman over 75 with COVID-19, enrolled during active disease. V is TRBV7-2 and J is TRBJ2-1, with 8 bases aligning to TRBD2. What was sequenced was peripheral blood. The CDR3 is CASSLESGGAWEQFF. The CDR3 bases are TGTGCCAGCAGCTTAGAGTCCGGGGGGGCCTGGGAGCAGTTCTTC.